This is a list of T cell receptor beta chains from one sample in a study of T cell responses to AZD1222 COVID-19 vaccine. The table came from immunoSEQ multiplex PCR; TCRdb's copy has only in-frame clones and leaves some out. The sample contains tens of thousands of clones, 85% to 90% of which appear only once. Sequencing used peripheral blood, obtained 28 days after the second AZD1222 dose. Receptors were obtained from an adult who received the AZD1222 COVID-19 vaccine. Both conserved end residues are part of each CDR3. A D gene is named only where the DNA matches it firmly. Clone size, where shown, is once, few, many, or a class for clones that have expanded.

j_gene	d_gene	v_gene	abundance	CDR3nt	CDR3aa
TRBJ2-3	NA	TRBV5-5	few	TGTGCCAGCAGCTTGTTCGGTGGACCGATCACAGATACGCAGTATTTT	CASSLFGGPITDTQYF
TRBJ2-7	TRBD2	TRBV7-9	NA	TGTGCCAGCAGCGGGGGGGGCTCCTACGAGCAGTACTTC	CASSGGGSYEQYF
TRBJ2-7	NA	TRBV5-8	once	TGTGCCAGCAGCTTCGGGGCAGGGGCCGTTAACAACTACGAGCAGTACTTC	CASSFGAGAVNNYEQYF
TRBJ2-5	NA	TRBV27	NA	TGTGCCAGCAGTTTGTCTTTTTACGGACTCCAAGAGACCCAGTACTTC	CASSLSFYGLQETQYF
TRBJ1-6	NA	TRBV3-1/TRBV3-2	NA	TGTGCCAGCAGGCCCTGGGCCGATGCTAATTCACCCCTCCACTTT	CASRPWADANSPLHF
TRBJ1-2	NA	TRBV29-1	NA	TGCAGCGTGTGGACGGTCGATCATGGCTACACCTTC	CSVWTVDHGYTF
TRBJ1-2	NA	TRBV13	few	TGTGCCAGCAGCATACATGGACAGAACTATGGCTACACCTTC	CASSIHGQNYGYTF
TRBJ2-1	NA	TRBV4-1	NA	TGCGCCAGCAGCCAGGCACCCGGGGGGCCATCCTACAATGAGCAGTTCTTC	CASSQAPGGPSYNEQFF
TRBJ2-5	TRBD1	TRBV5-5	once	TGTGCCAGCAGTTACGGACAGGGGGCGGGGGAGACCCAGTACTTC	CASSYGQGAGETQYF
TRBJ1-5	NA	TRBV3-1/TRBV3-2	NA	TGTGCCAGCAGCCAAGGGCAGCCCGGCCCCCAGCATTTT	CASSQGQPGPQHF
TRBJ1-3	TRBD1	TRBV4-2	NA	TGTGCCAGCAGCCCGGAATTGGACAGGGGGCCTCGGAGTGGAAACACCATATATTTT	CASSPELDRGPRSGNTIYF
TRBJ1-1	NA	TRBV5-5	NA	TGTGCCAGCAGCTTGGCATTACTGAACACTGAAGCTTTCTTT	CASSLALLNTEAFF
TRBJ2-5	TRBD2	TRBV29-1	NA	TGCAGCGTTGAGCTATGGGCTAGCGGGGGGGCAAAGACCCAGTACTTC	CSVELWASGGAKTQYF
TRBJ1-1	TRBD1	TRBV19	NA	TGTGCCAGTAGGTCCGGGACAGCAAATGATGCGGATGAAGCTTTCTTT	CASRSGTANDADEAFF
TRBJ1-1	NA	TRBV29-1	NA	TGCAGCGCCGCCCAGGGTGAAGCTTTCTTT	CSAAQGEAFF
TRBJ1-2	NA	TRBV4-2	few	TGTGCCAGCAGCCCGCCGGGGGCAAGTGGCTACACCTTC	CASSPPGASGYTF
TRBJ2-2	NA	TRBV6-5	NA	TGTGCCAGCTACATCGGAGGGTCGAACACCGGGGAGCTGTTTTTT	CASYIGGSNTGELFF
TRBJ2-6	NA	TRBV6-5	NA	TGTGCCAGCGCGACAGGTACTGGGGCCAACGTCCTGACTTTC	CASATGTGANVLTF
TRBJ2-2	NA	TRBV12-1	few	TGTGCCAGCAGCTTTGGGCTAGCGGGGAACACCGGGGAGCTGTTTTTT	CASSFGLAGNTGELFF
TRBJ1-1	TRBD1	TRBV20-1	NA	TGCAGTGCTAGTGTTAAGACAGGGGAGATCGCTGAAGCTTTCTTT	CSASVKTGEIAEAFF
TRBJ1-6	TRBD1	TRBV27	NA	TGTGCCAGCCGATCCTGGGCAGGGGGAGAGGGTTCACCCCTCCACTTT	CASRSWAGGEGSPLHF
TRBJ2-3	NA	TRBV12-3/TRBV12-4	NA	TGTGCCAGACCAGACAGCCTGGGCGATACGCAGTATTTT	CARPDSLGDTQYF
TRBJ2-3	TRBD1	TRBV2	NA	TGTGCCAGCAGTGTACAGGGGACAGATACGCAGTATTTT	CASSVQGTDTQYF
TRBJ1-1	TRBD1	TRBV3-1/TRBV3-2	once	TGTGCCAGCAGCCCCCGGGACAGATCGAACACTGAAGCTTTCTTT	CASSPRDRSNTEAFF
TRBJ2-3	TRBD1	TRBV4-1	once	TGCGCCAGCAGCCGTTTTCAGACAGGGGAATTGCCAGATACGCAGTATTTT	CASSRFQTGELPDTQYF
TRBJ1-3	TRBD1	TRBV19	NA	TGTGCCAGTAGTGTCGGACAGGGGCGTGGAAACACCATATATTTT	CASSVGQGRGNTIYF
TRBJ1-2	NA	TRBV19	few	TGTGCCAGTAGTTTCGGTAACTATGGCTACACCTTC	CASSFGNYGYTF
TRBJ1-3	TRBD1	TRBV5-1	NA	TGCGCCAGCAGCTCCGGACAGGGCCCGGCTGGAAACACCATATATTTT	CASSSGQGPAGNTIYF
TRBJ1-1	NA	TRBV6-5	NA	TGTGCCAGCAACAGAGGAGACACTGAAGCTTTCTTT	CASNRGDTEAFF